This TCR beta chain was observed in a study of T cell responses to AZD1222 COVID-19 vaccine. Study-wide points: Donor demographics were predominantly white British with a female majority; clonal diversity may be underestimated. Reportedly, nearly half of unique spike TCRs recognized epitopes outside B.1.351/B.1.1.7 mutations.

Notes on this clone: The antigen is undetermined.

Germline CDR1 and CDR2: DFQATT and SNEGSKA (reference sequence). V lost 3 bases to trimming and J lost 1 base, with 9 bases between them. The CDR3 totals 13 residues. The method was immunoSEQ multiplex PCR; TCRdb's version includes in-frame clones alone and lacks a portion of them. The data contain 86,000 or so clones, under 95% of them singletons. Samples with a second dose at about 4 or about 12 weeks were pooled together. The sequence was obtained from an adult who received the AZD1222 COVID-19 vaccine. The sample was peripheral blood, taken 28 days after the second AZD1222 dose. The J gene is TRBJ1-1, the V gene TRBV20-1; no clear D gene. This CDR3 reads CSASTIKNTEAFF. The CDR3 nucleotides are TGCAGTGCTAGTACGATCAAGAACACTGAAGCTTTCTTT.